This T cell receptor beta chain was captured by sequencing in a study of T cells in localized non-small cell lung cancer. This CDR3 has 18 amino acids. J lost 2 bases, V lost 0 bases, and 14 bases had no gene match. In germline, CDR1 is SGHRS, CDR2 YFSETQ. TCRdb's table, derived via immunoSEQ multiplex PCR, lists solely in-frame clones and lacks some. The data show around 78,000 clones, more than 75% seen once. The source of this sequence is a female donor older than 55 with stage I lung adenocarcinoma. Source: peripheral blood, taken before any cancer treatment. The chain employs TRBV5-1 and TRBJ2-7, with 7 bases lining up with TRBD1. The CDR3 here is CASSLGDSAWGRTYEQYF. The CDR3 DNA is TGCGCCAGCAGCTTGGGGGACAGCGCGTGGGGGAGAACCTACGAGCAGTACTTC.